The clone carrying this T cell receptor (beta chain) came up a few times. TCRdb re-analysed the RACE reads in MiXCR, keeping a single row per CDR3 protein. The sample yields approximately 79,000 distinct CDR3 sequences, 8.6% seen once. Time point described: healthy volunteer bleed at 6 weeks. Researchers extracted total RNA from unfractionated whole blood. The data were taken from a study of human T cells and chemical hapten exposure. Germline V gene sequence: CDR1 SGHTA, CDR2 FQGNSA. The junction had 6 bases not matched to a gene; V was cut back by 5 bases and J by 2 bases. This CDR3 comprises 16 residues.

Specimen: whole blood. The origin of this receptor is a male donor in good health. Some clones in this sample may be carry-over from other donors' samples. The rearrangement joins TRBV7-2 to TRBJ2-4; 10 bases line up with TRBD1. In DNA form, the CDR3 reads TGTGCCAGCAGCCCCCCGACAGGGGGCACCAAAAACATTCAGTACTTC. Translation gives CASSPPTGGTKNIQYF.